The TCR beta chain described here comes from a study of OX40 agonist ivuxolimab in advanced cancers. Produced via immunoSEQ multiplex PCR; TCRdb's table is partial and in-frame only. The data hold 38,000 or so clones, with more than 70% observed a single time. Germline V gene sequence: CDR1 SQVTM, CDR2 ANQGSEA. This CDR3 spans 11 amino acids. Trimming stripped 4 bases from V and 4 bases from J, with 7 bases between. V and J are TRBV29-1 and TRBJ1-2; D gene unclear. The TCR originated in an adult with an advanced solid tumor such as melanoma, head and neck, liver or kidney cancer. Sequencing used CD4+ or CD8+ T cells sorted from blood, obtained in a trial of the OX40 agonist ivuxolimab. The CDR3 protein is CSVVEGYGYTF. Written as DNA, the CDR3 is TGCAGCGTTGTCGAGGGCTATGGCTACACCTTC.